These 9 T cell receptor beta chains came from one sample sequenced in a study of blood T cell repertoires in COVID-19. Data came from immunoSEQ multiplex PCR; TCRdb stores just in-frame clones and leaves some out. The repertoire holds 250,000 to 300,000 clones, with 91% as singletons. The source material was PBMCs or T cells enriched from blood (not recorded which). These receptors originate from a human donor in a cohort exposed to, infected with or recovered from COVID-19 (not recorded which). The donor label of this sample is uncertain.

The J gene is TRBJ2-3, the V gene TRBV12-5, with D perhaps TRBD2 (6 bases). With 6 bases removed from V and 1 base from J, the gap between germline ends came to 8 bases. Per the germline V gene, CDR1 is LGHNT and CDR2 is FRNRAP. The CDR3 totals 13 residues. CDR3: CASGPSGTDTQYF. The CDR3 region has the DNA TGTGCTAGTGGGCCTAGCGGCACAGATACGCAGTATTTT.

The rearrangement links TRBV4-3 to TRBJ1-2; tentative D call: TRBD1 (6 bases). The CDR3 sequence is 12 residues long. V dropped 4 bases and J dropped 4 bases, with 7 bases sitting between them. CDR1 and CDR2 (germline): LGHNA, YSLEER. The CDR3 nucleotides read TGCGCCAGCAGCCCGGACAGCTATGGCTACACCTTC. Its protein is CASSPDSYGYTF.

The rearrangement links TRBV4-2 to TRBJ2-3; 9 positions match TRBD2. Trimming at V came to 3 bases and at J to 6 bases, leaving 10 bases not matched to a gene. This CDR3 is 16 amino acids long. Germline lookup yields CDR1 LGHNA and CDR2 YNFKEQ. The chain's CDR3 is CASSQGAGGVLDTQYF. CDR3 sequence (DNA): TGTGCCAGCAGCCAGGGAGCGGGGGGCGTGCTGGATACGCAGTATTTT.

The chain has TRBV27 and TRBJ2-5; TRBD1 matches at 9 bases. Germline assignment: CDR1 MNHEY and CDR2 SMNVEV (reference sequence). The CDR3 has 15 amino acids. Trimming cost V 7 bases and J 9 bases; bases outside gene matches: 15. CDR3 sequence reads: CASKPGTGPYGAQYF. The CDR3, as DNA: TGTGCCAGCAAGCCCGGGACAGGGCCTTACGGGGCCCAGTACTTC.

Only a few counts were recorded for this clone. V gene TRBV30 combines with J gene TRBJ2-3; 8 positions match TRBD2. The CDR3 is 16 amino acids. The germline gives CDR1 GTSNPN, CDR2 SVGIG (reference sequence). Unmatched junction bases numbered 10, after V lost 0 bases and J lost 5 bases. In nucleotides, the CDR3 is TGTGCCTGGAGTGTACTAGGCAGCGGGGGTAGAGATACGCAGTATTTT. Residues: CAWSVLGSGGRDTQYF.

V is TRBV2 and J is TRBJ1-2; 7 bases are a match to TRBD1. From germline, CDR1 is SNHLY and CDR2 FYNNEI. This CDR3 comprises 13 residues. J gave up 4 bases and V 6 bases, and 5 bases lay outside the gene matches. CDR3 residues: CASRTGTAYGYTF. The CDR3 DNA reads TGTGCCAGCAGAACCGGGACAGCCTATGGCTACACCTTC.

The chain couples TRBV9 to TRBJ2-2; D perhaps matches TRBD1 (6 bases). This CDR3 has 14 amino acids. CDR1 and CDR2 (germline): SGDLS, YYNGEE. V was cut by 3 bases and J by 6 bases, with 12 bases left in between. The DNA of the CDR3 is TGTGCCAGCAGCGCATCGGACAGCTCCGGGGAGCTGTTTTTT. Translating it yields CASSASDSSGELFF.

In nucleotides, the CDR3 is TGTGCCAGCAGCCCGCGCACAGCTAACTATGGCTACACCTTC. Translated, it gives CASSPRTANYGYTF. The genes are TRBV7-9 and TRBJ1-2; no firm D call. The CDR3 contains 14 residues. Between the trimmed V and J ends, which lost 5 bases and 0 bases, there was a span of 10 bases. Germline CDR1 reads SEHNR; CDR2 reads FQNEAQ (reference sequence).

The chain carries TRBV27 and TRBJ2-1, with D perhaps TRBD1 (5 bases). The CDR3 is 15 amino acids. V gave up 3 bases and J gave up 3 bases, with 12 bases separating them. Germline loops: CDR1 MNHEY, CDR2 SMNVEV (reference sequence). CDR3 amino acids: CASSLTSGHYNEQFF. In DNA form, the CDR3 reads TGTGCCAGCAGTTTGACTTCCGGACACTACAATGAGCAGTTCTTC.